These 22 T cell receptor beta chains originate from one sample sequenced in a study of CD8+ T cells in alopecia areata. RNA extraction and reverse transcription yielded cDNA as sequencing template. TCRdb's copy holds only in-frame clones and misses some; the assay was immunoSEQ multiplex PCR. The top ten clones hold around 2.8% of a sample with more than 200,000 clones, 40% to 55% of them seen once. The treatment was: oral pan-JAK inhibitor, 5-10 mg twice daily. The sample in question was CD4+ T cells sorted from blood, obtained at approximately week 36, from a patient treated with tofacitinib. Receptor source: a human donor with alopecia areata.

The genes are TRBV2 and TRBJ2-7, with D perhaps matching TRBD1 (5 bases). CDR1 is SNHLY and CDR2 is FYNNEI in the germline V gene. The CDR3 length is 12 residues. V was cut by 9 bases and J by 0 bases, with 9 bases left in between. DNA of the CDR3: TGTGCCAGTCGACAGAACTCCTACGAGCAGTACTTC. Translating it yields CASRQNSYEQYF.

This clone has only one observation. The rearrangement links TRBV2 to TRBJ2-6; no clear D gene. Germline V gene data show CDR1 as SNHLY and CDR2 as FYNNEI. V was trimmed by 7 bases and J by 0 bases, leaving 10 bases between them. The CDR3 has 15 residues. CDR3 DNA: TGTGCCAGCACCTCCCTCCACTCTGGGGCCAACGTCCTGACTTTC. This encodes CASTSLHSGANVLTF.

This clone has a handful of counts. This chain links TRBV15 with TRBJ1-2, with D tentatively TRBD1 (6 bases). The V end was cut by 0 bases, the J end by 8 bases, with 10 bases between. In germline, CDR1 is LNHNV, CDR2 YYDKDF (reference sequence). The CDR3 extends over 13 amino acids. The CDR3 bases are TGTGCCACCAGCAGAGAAACAGGGTACGGCTACACCTTC. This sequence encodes CATSRETGYGYTF.

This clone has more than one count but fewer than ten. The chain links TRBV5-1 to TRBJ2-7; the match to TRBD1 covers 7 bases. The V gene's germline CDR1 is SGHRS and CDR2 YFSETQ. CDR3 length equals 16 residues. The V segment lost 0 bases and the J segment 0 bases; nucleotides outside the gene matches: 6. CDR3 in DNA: TGCGCCAGCAGCTTGGCCCGGGACAGAAGCTCCTACGAGCAGTACTTC. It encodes CASSLARDRSSYEQYF.

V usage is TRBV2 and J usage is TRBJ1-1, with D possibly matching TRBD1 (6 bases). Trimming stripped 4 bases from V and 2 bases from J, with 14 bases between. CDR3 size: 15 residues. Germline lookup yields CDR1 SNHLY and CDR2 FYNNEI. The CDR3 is CASSGLTGLNTEAFF. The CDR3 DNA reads TGTGCCAGCAGTGGCCTTACAGGGCTTAACACTGAAGCTTTCTTT.

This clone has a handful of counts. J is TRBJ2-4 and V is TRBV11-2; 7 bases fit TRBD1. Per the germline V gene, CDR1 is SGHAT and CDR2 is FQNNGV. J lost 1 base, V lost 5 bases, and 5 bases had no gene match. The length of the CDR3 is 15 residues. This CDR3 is CASSRDRAAKNIQYF. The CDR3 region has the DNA TGTGCCAGCAGCCGCGACAGGGCTGCCAAAAACATTCAGTACTTC.

The CDR3 protein is CASSLTTSGHTDTQYF. The CDR3 bases are TGTGCCAGCAGCCTGACGACTAGCGGGCACACAGATACGCAGTATTTT. The rearrangement uses TRBV7-9 and TRBJ2-3; 10 bases are a match to TRBD2. The CDR3 is 16 amino acids. Trimming took 5 bases from V and 2 from J; bases not matched to a gene: 7. CDR1 and CDR2 (germline): SEHNR, FQNEAQ (reference sequence).

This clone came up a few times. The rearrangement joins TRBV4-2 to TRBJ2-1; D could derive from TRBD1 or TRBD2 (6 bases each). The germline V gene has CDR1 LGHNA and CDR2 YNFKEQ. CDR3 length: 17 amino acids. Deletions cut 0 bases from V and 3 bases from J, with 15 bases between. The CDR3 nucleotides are TGTGCCAGCAGCCAAGAGGGGGGCCAGGGGTACTACAATGAGCAGTTCTTC. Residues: CASSQEGGQGYYNEQFF.

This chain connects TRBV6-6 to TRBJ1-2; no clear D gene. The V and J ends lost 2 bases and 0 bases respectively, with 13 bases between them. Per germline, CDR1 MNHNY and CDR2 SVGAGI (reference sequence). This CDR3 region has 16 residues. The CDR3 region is CASSYPSEAANYGYTF. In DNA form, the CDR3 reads TGTGCCAGCAGTTACCCCAGTGAGGCAGCTAACTATGGCTACACCTTC.

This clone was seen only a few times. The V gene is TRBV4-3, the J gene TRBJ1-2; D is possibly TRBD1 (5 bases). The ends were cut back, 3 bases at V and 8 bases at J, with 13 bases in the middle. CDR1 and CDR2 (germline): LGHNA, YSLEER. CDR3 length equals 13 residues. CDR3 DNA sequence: TGCGCCAGCAGCCAGAACAGGTGGGGAGGCTACACCTTC. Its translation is CASSQNRWGGYTF.

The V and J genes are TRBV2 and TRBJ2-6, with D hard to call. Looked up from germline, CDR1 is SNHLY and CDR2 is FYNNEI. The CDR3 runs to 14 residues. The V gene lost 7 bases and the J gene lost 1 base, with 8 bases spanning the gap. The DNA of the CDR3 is TGTGCCAGCAAGCTGCTATCTGGGGCCAACGTCCTGACTTTC. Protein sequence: CASKLLSGANVLTF.

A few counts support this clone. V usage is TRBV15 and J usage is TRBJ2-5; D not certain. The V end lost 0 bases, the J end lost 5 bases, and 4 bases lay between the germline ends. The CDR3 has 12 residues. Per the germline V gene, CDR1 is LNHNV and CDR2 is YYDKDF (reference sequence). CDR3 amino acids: CATSRDGETQYF. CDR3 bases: TGTGCCACCAGCAGAGATGGGGAGACCCAGTACTTC.

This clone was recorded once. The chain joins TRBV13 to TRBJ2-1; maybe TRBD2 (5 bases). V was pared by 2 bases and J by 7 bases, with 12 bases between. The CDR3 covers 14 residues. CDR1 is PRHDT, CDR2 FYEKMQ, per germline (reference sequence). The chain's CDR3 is CASSLTPGSNEQFF. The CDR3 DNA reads TGTGCCAGCAGCTTAACCCCGGGGTCGAATGAGCAGTTCTTC.

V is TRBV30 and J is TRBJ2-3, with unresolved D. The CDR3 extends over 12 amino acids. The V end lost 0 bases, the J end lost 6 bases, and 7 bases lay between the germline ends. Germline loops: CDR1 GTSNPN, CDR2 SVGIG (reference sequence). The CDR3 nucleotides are TGTGCCTGGAGTGTTTCCTCCGATACGCAGTATTTT. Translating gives CAWSVSSDTQYF.

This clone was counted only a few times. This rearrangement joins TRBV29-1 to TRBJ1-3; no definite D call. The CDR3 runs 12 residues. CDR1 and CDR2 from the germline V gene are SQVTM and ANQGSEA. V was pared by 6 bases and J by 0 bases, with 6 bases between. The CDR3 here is CSVRFSGNTIYF. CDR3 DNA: TGCAGCGTCCGCTTCTCTGGAAACACCATATATTTT. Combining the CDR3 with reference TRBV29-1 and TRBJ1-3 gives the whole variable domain SAVISQKPSRDICQRGTSLTIQCQVDSQVTMMFWYRQQPGQSLTLIATANQGSEATYESGFVIDKFPISRPNLTFSTLTVSNMSPEDSSIYLCSVRFSGNTIYFGEGSWLTVV.

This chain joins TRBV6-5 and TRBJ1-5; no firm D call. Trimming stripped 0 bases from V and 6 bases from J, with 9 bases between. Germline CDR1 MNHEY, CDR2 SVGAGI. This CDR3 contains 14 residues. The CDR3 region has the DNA TGTGCCAGCAGTTACTCGTCAGCTACTCAGCCCCAGCATTTT. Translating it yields CASSYSSATQPQHF.

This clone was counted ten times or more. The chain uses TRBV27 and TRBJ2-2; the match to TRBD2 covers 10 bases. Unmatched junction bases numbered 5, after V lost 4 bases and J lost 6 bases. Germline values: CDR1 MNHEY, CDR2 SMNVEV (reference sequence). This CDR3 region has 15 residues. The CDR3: CASSSTSGYAGELFF. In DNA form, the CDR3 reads TGTGCCAGCAGTTCGACTAGCGGGTACGCCGGGGAGCTGTTTTTT.

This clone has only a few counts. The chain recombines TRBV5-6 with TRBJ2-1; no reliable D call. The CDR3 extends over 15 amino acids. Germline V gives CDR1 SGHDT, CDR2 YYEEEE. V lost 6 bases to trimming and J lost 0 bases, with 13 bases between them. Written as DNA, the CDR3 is TGTGCCAGCACCCAGACTCCTCCCTCCTACAATGAGCAGTTCTTC. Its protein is CASTQTPPSYNEQFF.

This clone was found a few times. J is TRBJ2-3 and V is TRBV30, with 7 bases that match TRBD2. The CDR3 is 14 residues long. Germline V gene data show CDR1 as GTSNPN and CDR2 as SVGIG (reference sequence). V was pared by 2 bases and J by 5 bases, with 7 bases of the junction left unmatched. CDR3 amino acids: CAWSLAEMGDTQYF. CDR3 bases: TGTGCCTGGAGTCTAGCGGAGATGGGAGATACGCAGTATTTT.

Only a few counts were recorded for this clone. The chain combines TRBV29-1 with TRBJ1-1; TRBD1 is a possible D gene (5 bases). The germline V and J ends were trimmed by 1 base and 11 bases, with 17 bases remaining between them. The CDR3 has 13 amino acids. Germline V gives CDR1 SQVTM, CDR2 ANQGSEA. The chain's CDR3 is CSVEVGGTARAFF. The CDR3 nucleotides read TGCAGCGTTGAAGTTGGAGGGACGGCCCGCGCTTTCTTT.

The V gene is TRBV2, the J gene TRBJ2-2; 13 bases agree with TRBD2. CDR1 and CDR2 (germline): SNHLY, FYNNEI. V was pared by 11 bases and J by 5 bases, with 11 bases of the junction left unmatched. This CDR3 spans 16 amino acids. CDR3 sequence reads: CASQGTSGAPTGELFF. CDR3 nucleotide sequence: TGTGCCTCCCAGGGGACTAGCGGGGCCCCTACCGGGGAGCTGTTTTTT.

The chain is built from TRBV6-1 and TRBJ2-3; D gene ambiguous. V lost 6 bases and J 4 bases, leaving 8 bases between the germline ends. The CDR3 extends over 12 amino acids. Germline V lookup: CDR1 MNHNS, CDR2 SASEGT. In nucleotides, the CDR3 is TGTGCCAGCAGCCCCTTGGCAGATACGCAGTATTTT. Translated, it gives CASSPLADTQYF.